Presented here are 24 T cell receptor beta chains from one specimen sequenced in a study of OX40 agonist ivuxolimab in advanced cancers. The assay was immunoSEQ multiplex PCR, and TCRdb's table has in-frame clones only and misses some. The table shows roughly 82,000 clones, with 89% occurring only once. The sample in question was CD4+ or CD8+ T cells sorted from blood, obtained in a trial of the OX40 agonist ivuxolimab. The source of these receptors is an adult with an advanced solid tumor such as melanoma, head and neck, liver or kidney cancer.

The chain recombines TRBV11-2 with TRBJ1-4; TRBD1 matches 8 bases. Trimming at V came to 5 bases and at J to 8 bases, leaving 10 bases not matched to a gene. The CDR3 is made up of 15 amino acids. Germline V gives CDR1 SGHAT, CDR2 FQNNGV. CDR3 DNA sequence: TGTGCCAGCAGCCTGCAGACAGGGGCGGAAGAAAAACTGTTTTTT. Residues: CASSLQTGAEEKLFF.

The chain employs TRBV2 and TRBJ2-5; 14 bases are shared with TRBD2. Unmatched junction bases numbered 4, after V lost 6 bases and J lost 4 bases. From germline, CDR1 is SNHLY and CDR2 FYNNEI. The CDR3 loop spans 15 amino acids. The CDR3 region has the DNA TGTGCCAGCAGGGGGACTAGCGGGAGTGGAGAGACCCAGTACTTC. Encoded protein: CASRGTSGSGETQYF.

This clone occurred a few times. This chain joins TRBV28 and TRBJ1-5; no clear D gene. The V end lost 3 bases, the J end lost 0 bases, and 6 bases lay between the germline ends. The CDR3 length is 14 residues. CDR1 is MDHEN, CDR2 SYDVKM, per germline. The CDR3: CASSFLVSNQPQHF. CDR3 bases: TGTGCCAGCAGTTTTTTAGTTAGCAATCAGCCCCAGCATTTT.

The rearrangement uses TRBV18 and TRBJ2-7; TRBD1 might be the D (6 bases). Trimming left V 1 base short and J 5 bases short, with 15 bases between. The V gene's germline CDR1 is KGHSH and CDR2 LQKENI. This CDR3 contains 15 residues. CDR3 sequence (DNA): TGTGCCAGCTCACCACTCGGGACACTCGTAGACGAGCAGTACTTC. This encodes CASSPLGTLVDEQYF.

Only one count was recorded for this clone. CDR3 loop: CASSQDPGSREQYF. CDR3 nucleotide sequence: TGCGCCAGCAGCCAAGATCCCGGCTCCCGGGAGCAGTACTTC. The chain recombines TRBV4-1 with TRBJ2-7; D remains unclear. The CDR3 is 14 residues long. V was shortened by 0 bases and J by 7 bases, with 13 bases between the two germline ends. CDR1 MGHRA and CDR2 YSYEKL come from the germline V gene.

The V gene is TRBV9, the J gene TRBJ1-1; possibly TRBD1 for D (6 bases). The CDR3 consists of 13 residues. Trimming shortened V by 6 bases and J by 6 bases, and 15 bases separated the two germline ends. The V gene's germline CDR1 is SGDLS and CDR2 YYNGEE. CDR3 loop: CASTWGPGAEAFF. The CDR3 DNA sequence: TGTGCCAGCACCTGGGGGCCCGGGGCTGAAGCTTTCTTT.

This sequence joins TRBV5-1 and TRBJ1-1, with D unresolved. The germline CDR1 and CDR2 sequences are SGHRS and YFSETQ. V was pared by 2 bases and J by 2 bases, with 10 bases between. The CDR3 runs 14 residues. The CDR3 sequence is CASSFWAGNTEAFF. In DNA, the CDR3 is TGCGCCAGCAGCTTCTGGGCAGGCAACACTGAAGCTTTCTTT. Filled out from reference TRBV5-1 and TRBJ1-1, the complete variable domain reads KAGVTQTPRYLIKTRGQQVTLSCSPISGHRSVSWYQQTPGQGLQFLFEYFSETQRNKGNFPGRFSGRQFSNSRSEMNVSTLELGDSALYLCASSFWAGNTEAFFGQGTRLTVV.

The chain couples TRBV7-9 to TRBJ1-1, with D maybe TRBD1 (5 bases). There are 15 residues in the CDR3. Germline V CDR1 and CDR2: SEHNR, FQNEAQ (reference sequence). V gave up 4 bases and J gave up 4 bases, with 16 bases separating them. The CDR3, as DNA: TGTGCCAGCAGCTCTTACGGGACCTTGGGCACTGAAGCTTTCTTT. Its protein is CASSSYGTLGTEAFF.

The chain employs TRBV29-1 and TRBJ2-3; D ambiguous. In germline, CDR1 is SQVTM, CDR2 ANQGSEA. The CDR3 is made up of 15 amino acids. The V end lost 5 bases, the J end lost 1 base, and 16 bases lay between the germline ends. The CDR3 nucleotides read TGCAGCGTTTCACGCGGAGCCTGGGGCACAGATACGCAGTATTTT. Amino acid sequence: CSVSRGAWGTDTQYF.

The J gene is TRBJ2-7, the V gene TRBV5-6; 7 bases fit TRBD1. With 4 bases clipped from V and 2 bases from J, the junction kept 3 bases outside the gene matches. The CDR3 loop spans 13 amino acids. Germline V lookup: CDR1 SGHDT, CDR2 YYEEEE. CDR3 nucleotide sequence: TGTGCCAGCAGCCCGGGGACAGCCTACGAGCAGTACTTC. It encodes CASSPGTAYEQYF.

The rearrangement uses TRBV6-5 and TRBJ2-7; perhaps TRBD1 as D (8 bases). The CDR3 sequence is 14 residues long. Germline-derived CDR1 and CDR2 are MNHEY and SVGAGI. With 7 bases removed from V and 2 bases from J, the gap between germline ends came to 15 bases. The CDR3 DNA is TGTGCCAGCAAACACAGGGGGGGGACCTACGAGCAGTACTTC. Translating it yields CASKHRGGTYEQYF.

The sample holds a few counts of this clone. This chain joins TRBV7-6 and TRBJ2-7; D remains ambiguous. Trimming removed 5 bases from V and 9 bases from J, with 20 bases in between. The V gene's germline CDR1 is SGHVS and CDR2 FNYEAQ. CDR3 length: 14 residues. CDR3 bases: TGTGCCAGCAGCCTCGATCCCTCGTTACGAGGGCAGTACTTC. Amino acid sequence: CASSLDPSLRGQYF.

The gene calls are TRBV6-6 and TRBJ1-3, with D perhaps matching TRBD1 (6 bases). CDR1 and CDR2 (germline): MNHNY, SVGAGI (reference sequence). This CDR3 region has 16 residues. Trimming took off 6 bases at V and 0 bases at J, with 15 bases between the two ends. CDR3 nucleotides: TGTGCCAGCAGCCCCAGGGGCGTCTCCTCTGGAAACACCATATATTTT. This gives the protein CASSPRGVSSGNTIYF.

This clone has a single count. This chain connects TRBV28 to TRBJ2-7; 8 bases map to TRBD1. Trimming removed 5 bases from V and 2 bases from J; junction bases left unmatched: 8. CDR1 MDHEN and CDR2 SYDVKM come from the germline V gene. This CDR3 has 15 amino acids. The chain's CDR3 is CASSTQGASPYEQYF. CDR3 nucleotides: TGTGCCAGCAGTACCCAGGGGGCCAGCCCCTACGAGCAGTACTTC.

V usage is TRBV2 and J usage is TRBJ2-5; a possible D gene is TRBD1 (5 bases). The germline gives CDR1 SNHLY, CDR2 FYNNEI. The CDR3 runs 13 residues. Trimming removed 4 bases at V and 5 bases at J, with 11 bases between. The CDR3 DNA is TGTGCCAGCAGTGGGACAACCGGGGAGACCCAGTACTTC. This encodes CASSGTTGETQYF.

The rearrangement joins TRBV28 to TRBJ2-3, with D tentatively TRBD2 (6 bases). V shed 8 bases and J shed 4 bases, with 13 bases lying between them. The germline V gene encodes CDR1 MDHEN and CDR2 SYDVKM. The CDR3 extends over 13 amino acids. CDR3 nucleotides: TGTGCCAGCCATGGGAGGTACGCAGATACGCAGTATTTT. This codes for CASHGRYADTQYF.

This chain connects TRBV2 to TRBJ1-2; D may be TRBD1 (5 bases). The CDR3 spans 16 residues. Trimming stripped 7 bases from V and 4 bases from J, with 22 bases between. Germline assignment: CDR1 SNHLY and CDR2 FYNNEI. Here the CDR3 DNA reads TGTGCCAGCACCCTCCTCGGGACGGAAGTAGGCTATGGCTACACCTTC. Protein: CASTLLGTEVGYGYTF.

The CDR3 here is CASSLGGGRSGNTIYF. CDR3 DNA sequence: TGTGCCAGCAGCTTGGGAGGGGGCCGCTCTGGAAACACCATATATTTT. This chain connects TRBV5-5 to TRBJ1-3, with 7 bases matching TRBD1. Trimming removed 0 bases from V and 0 bases from J; junction bases left unmatched: 3. Germline-derived CDR1 and CDR2 are SGHKS and YYEKEE (reference sequence). This CDR3 spans 16 amino acids.

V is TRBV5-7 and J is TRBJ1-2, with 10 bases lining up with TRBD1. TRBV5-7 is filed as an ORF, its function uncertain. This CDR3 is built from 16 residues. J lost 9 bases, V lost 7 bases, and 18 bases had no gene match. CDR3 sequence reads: CASGDRGRKRIRSYTF. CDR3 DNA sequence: TGTGCCAGCGGCGACAGGGGGCGCAAAAGGATTAGGAGCTACACCTTC.

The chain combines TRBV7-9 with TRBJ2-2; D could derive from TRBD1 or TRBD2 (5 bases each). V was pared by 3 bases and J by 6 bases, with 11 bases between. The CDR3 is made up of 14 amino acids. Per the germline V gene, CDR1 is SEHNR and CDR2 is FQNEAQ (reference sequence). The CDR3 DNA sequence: TGTGCCAGCAGCTTGGGGACGTACGCCGGGGAGCTGTTTTTT. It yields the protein CASSLGTYAGELFF.

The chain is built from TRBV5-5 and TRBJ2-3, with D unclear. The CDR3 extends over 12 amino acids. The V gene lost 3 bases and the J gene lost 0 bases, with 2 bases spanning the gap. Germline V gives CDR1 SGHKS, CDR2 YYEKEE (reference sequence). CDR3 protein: CASSSSTDTQYF. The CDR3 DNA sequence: TGTGCCAGCAGCTCCAGCACAGATACGCAGTATTTT.

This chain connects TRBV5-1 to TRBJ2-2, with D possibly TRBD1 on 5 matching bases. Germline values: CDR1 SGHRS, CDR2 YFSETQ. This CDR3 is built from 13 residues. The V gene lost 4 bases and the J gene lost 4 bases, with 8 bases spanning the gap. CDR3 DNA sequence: TGCGCCAGCAGCCCCAGGGTCACCGGGGAGCTGTTTTTT. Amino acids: CASSPRVTGELFF.

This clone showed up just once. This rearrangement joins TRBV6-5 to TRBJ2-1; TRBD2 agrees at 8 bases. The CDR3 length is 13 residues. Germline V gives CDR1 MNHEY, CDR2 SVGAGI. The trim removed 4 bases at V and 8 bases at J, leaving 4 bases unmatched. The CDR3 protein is CASSSGLGDEQFF. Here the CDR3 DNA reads TGTGCCAGCAGTTCGGGACTAGGAGATGAGCAGTTCTTC.

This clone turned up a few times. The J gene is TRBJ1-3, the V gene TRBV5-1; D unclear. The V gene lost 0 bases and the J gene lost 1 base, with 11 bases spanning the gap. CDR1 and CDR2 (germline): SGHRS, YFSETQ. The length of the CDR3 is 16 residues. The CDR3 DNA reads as TGCGCCAGCAGCTTGGACTTTATTGCATCTGGAAACACCATATATTTT. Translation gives CASSLDFIASGNTIYF.